Following are 11 T cell receptor beta chains from one sample sequenced in a study of early T cells in non-severe SARS-CoV-2 infection. TCRdb called the 5' RACE reads again in MiXCR, with one record for every CDR3 protein. The table lists about 110,000 distinct CDR3 sequences, about 12% of them singletons. Source material: whole blood. These TCRs come from an adult who was a healthcare worker with PCR-confirmed SARS-CoV-2 infection or an uninfected control (not recorded which).

The chain combines TRBV20-1 with TRBJ2-7; 7 bases fit TRBD1. The trim removed 5 bases at V and 0 bases at J, leaving 7 bases unmatched. Germline V gives CDR1 DFQATT, CDR2 SNEGSKA (reference sequence). The CDR3 is 14 amino acids. The CDR3 sequence: CSASGQAYSYEQYF. The DNA for the CDR3 is TGCAGTGCTTCAGGACAGGCCTACTCCTACGAGCAGTACTTC.

This clonotype was seen a handful of times. The J gene is TRBJ1-1, the V gene TRBV7-2; D is possibly TRBD1 (6 bases). Germline V gives CDR1 SGHTA, CDR2 FQGNSA. The CDR3 loop spans 18 amino acids. Trimming took off 1 base at V and 3 bases at J, with 21 bases between the two ends. The CDR3 reads CASSLGGLAGVPDTEAFF. In nucleotides, the CDR3 is TGTGCCAGCAGCTTAGGCGGGCTGGCAGGGGTCCCGGACACTGAAGCTTTCTTT.

J is TRBJ2-4 and V is TRBV6-1, with D tentatively TRBD1 or TRBD2 (5 bases each). Trimming removed 2 bases at V and 2 bases at J, with 10 bases between. Germline V gives CDR1 MNHNS, CDR2 SASEGT. The CDR3 covers 15 residues. As DNA, the CDR3 is TGTGCCAGCAGTGAATCCGGGGACCCCAAAAACATTCAGTACTTC. It encodes CASSESGDPKNIQYF.

The chain combines TRBV19 with TRBJ2-1; D not resolved. Trimming left V 5 bases short and J 10 bases short, with 12 bases between. The CDR3 has 12 residues. Germline V CDR1 and CDR2: LNHDA, SQIVND (reference sequence). CDR3 coding DNA: TGTGCCAGTAGTCCAGGTTCTCCCGAGCAGTTCTTC. It yields the protein CASSPGSPEQFF.

This clonotype was counted ten times or more. V is TRBV20-1 and J is TRBJ1-5, with D perhaps TRBD1 (5 bases). Germline V CDR1 and CDR2: DFQATT, SNEGSKA (reference sequence). The CDR3 runs to 15 residues. V gave up 6 bases and J gave up 0 bases, with 15 bases separating them. CDR3 loop: CSAEETVYSNQPQHF. The CDR3 DNA sequence: TGCAGTGCCGAAGAGACAGTATATAGCAATCAGCCCCAGCATTTT.

This clonotype occurred many times. CDR3: CASSQDRGALTGELFF. CDR3 sequence (DNA): TGTGCCAGCAGCCAAGATCGTGGAGCCCTCACCGGGGAGCTGTTTTTT. The chain employs TRBV4-2 and TRBJ2-2; D is uncertain. The V end lost 0 bases, the J end lost 4 bases, and 12 bases lay between the germline ends. The CDR3 totals 16 residues. CDR1 LGHNA and CDR2 YNFKEQ come from the germline V gene.

This clonotype was counted ten times or more. The genes are TRBV20-1 and TRBJ2-1; weak D call: TRBD2 (6 bases). CDR1 DFQATT and CDR2 SNEGSKA come from the germline V gene (reference sequence). V lost 6 bases to trimming and J lost 6 bases, with 18 bases between them. The CDR3 totals 14 residues. CDR3 in amino acids: CSAFNPAGSNEQFF. The CDR3 DNA reads TGCAGTGCCTTCAATCCTGCGGGATCCAATGAGCAGTTCTTC.

The chain joins TRBV9 to TRBJ2-7, with D perhaps matching TRBD1 or TRBD2 (6 bases each). Looked up from germline, CDR1 is SGDLS and CDR2 is YYNGEE. The V and J ends lost 4 bases and 3 bases respectively, with 20 bases between them. The CDR3 is 16 residues long. In DNA, the CDR3 is TGTGCCAGCAGCTCAGGGGACTCAACGATGATCTACGAGCAGTACTTC. It translates to CASSSGDSTMIYEQYF. The full variable domain, with the rest looked up from reference TRBV9 and TRBJ2-7, is DSGVTQTPKHLITATGQRVTLRCSPRSGDLSVYWYQQSLDQGLQFLIQYYNGEERAKGNILERFSAQQFPDLHSELNLSSLELGDSALYFCASSSGDSTMIYEQYFGPGTRLTVT.

This clonotype was seen repeatedly, ten times or more. This rearrangement joins TRBV14 to TRBJ2-3; 7 bases fit TRBD2. CDR1 and CDR2 (germline): SGHDN, FVKESK. The CDR3 consists of 15 residues. With V trimmed by 3 bases and J by 4 bases, 7 bases remained unmatched. The DNA for the CDR3 is TGTGCCAGCAGCCAGTTTGGCGGGGGTGCAGATACGCAGTATTTT. It translates to CASSQFGGGADTQYF.

V is TRBV6-5 and J is TRBJ2-7; 8 positions match TRBD1. The CDR3 has 15 residues. Losses at the gene ends were 6 bases for V and 0 bases for J; bases not matched to a gene: 7. Germline V gene sequence: CDR1 MNHEY, CDR2 SVGAGI. In nucleotides, the CDR3 is TGTGCCAGCAGCTCAGCAGGGGGCGTCTCCTACGAGCAGTACTTC. It translates to CASSSAGGVSYEQYF.

This clonotype was observed many times. The chain combines TRBV20-1 with TRBJ2-5, with D unclear. Per germline, CDR1 DFQATT and CDR2 SNEGSKA (reference sequence). The CDR3 has 11 residues. V lost 5 bases and J lost 6, with 10 bases in between. The CDR3: CSAPYSKTQYF. The CDR3 nucleotides are TGCAGTGCTCCATACTCGAAGACCCAGTACTTC.